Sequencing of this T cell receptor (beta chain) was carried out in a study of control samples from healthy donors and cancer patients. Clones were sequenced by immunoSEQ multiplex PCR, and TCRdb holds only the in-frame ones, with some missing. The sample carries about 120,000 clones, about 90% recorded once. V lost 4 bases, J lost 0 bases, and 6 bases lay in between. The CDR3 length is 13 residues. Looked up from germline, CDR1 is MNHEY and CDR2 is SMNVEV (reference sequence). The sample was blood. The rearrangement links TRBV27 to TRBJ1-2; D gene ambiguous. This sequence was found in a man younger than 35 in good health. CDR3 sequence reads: CASSYSTNYGYTF. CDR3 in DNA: TGTGCCAGCAGTTACAGCACTAACTATGGCTACACCTTC.